Listed below are T cell receptor beta chains from one sample, sequenced in a study of shared clonotypes between healthy human individuals. The method was immunoSEQ multiplex PCR; TCRdb's version includes in-frame clones alone and lacks a portion of them. The data hold about 580,000 clones, with 95% to 98% observed a single time. The source material was naive CD8+ T cells sorted from blood. All receptors derive from a young man in good health. Both conserved end residues are part of each CDR3. A D gene is named only where the DNA matches it firmly. A clone size is listed for some rows: how often the clone was seen (once, few, many), or a class if it is expanded.

TRBD2 14 TRBJ2-7 NA TRBV11-2 TGTGCCAGCAGCTTAGAGGCGGGAGCCTACGAGCAGTACTTC CASSLEAGAYEQYF
TRBD1 15 TRBJ2-2 NA TRBV27 TGTGCCAGCAGTTTCCTCCAGGGGGCGATCGGGGAGCTGTTTTTT CASSFLQGAIGELFF
TRBD2 17 TRBJ2-3 NA TRBV5-4 TGTGCCAGCAGCTTGGGGTTGGGGACTAGCGCCACAGATACGCAGTATTTT CASSLGLGTSATDTQYF
TRBD2 13 TRBJ2-7 NA TRBV30 TGTGCCTGGAGTTGGGGGGGAGGCTACGAGCAGTACTTC CAWSWGGGYEQYF
TRBD2 15 TRBJ2-1 NA TRBV7-2 TGTGCCAGCAGCCAAGCGGGAGGCACCTACAATGAGCAGTTCTTC CASSQAGGTYNEQFF
NA 16 TRBJ2-5 once TRBV19 TGTGCCAGTAGTATCTCCGGAAGGGCATTTCGGGAGACCCAGTACTTC CASSISGRAFRETQYF
NA 13 TRBJ1-1 NA TRBV11-3 TGTGCCAGCAGCTTATTTATGAACACTGAAGCTTTCTTT CASSLFMNTEAFF
TRBD2 16 TRBJ2-1 once TRBV6-1 TGTGCCAGCAGTGACCCCCTAGCGGGAACCTACAATGAGCAGTTCTTC CASSDPLAGTYNEQFF
NA 14 TRBJ2-7 NA TRBV11-2 TGTGCCAGCAGCGCCCCTTCACGGCCCGGCGAGCAGTACTTC CASSAPSRPGEQYF
TRBD2 13 TRBJ2-5 NA TRBV10-1 TGCGCCAGCAGTGCTAGCGGTGAAGAGACCCAGTACTTC CASSASGEETQYF
NA 15 TRBJ1-2 once TRBV4-1 TGCGCCAGCAGCCAAGAAGTAGCCTGGAACTATGGCTACACCTTC CASSQEVAWNYGYTF
NA 11 TRBJ2-7 NA TRBV29-1 TGCAGCGTTGTTTCAGCCTACGAGCAGTACTTC CSVVSAYEQYF
NA 11 TRBJ2-7 NA TRBV5-6 TGTGCCAGCAGCCACTCCTACGAGCAGTACTTC CASSHSYEQYF
NA 16 TRBJ2-1 NA TRBV7-6 TGTGCCAGCAGCTTAAACAGCGTAGGTTCCTACAATGAGCAGTTCTTC CASSLNSVGSYNEQFF
TRBD2 15 TRBJ2-2 NA TRBV5-1 TGCGCCAGCAGCTTCAAGACTAGCGCGGTCGGGGAGCTGTTTTTT CASSFKTSAVGELFF
TRBD1 14 TRBJ2-7 NA TRBV2 TGTGCCAGCACCGGGACAGAGATTTCCTACGAGCAGTACTTC CASTGTEISYEQYF
TRBD1 17 TRBJ2-7 once TRBV4-3 TGCGCCAGCAGCCAAGACTCAGTGGGACAGGGGGGATACGAGCAGTACTTC CASSQDSVGQGGYEQYF
TRBD1 14 TRBJ1-4 NA TRBV7-9 TGTGCCAGCAGCTCGGGACAGTCTAATGAAAAACTGTTTTTT CASSSGQSNEKLFF
TRBD2 14 TRBJ2-1 NA TRBV29-1 TGCAGCGTATCTAGCGGGAGCGGTTACAATGAGCAGTTCTTC CSVSSGSGYNEQFF
NA 13 TRBJ1-2 NA TRBV18 TGTGCCAGCTCACCAGGATATGAGTATGGCTACACCTTC CASSPGYEYGYTF
TRBD2 17 TRBJ2-1 once TRBV5-1 TGCGCCAGCAGCTTGGCCGGTTGGCGGGAGGGAGGCTATGAGCAGTTCTTC CASSLAGWREGGYEQFF
NA 12 TRBJ1-2 NA TRBV7-8 TGTGCCAGCAGCCCCATCCGGGATGGCTACACCTTC CASSPIRDGYTF
TRBD2 13 TRBJ2-5 NA TRBV29-1 TGCAGCGTACTACTAGCGGGACAAGAGACCCAGTACTTC CSVLLAGQETQYF
NA 14 TRBJ2-5 NA TRBV6-1 TGTGCCAGCAGTGGGCCGGGTGGCAGAGAGACCCAGTACTTC CASSGPGGRETQYF
TRBD2 16 TRBJ2-1 NA TRBV7-9 TGTGCCAGCAGCTTGGGGTGGACGGGAGGGCCGGGTGAGCAGTTCTTC CASSLGWTGGPGEQFF
NA 15 TRBJ2-1 NA TRBV27 TGTGCCAGCAGCCAGGAGGACCCCTTATACAATGAGCAGTTCTTC CASSQEDPLYNEQFF
NA 17 TRBJ1-1 NA TRBV4-3 TGCGCCAGCAGCCAGGGTTTCTTGGGGAAGGGGAACACTGAAGCTTTCTTT CASSQGFLGKGNTEAFF
NA 16 TRBJ2-2 NA TRBV9 TGTGCCAGCAGCGTAGGTCAGCGAAAGAACACCGGGGAGCTGTTTTTT CASSVGQRKNTGELFF
TRBD2 14 TRBJ2-1 once TRBV27 TGTGCCAGTGCTCCGGGACTAGCGGACAATGAGCAGTTCTTC CASAPGLADNEQFF
TRBD2 16 TRBJ2-5 NA TRBV7-9 TGTGCCAGCAGTCGTCGGGTAGCGGGACCCCAAGAGACCCAGTACTTC CASSRRVAGPQETQYF
NA 18 TRBJ2-7 NA TRBV4-3 TGCGCCAGCAGCCAAGGCCCCCGTTCTCGGGACCTCGCCTACGAGCAGTACTTC CASSQGPRSRDLAYEQYF
NA 13 TRBJ2-7 NA TRBV29-1 TGCAGCGTTGGTCCGGCGGCTTCCTACGAGCAGTACTTC CSVGPAASYEQYF
TRBD1 16 TRBJ2-1 NA TRBV6-6 TGTGCCAGCAGTTACATCGGGACAGGGCCTTTCAATGAGCAGTTCTTC CASSYIGTGPFNEQFF
TRBD1 13 TRBJ2-7 NA TRBV19 TGTGCCAGTAGTTGGGGACAGTCCTACGAGCAGTACTTC CASSWGQSYEQYF
NA 16 TRBJ2-3 NA TRBV5-6 TGTGCCAGCAGCTTGGGCAGGGTTGGGTTAGGAGATACGCAGTATTTT CASSLGRVGLGDTQYF
TRBD2 17 TRBJ2-3 NA TRBV11-2 TGTGCCAGCAGCTTAGATGGATTAAGCGGGAGCGCAGATACGCAGTATTTT CASSLDGLSGSADTQYF
TRBD2 14 TRBJ2-7 NA TRBV27 TGTGCCAGCAGCTCGGGAGGGCCTTGGTACGAGCAGTACTTC CASSSGGPWYEQYF
NA 13 TRBJ2-7 NA TRBV19 TGTGCCAGTAGCGTCCGCGAGGGCTACGAGCAGTACTTC CASSVREGYEQYF
NA 13 TRBJ2-7 once TRBV5-5 TGTGCCAGCAGCGTTTTGAGGTTCGGCGAGCAGTACTTC CASSVLRFGEQYF
TRBD2 16 TRBJ2-7 NA TRBV15 TGTGCCACCAGCAGAGATCGCCTAGCGGGAGTACATGAGCAGTACTTC CATSRDRLAGVHEQYF
NA 15 TRBJ2-7 NA TRBV7-9 TGTGCCAGCAGCCCGACCGGGACATCCTCCTACGAGCAGTACTTC CASSPTGTSSYEQYF
TRBD2 16 TRBJ2-1 NA TRBV4-1 TGCGCCAGCAGCCAAGAAACTAGCGGGAAAATGGGTGAGCAGTTCTTC CASSQETSGKMGEQFF
NA 15 TRBJ2-7 NA TRBV7-9 TGTGCCAGCAGCTCATCCAGAGCCCGGATCTACGAGCAGTACTTC CASSSSRARIYEQYF
NA 14 TRBJ2-1 once TRBV7-9 TGTGCCAGCAGCTCCCTGGTCGATGGTTATGAGCAGTTCTTC CASSSLVDGYEQFF
NA 15 TRBJ2-1 NA TRBV15 TGTGCCACCAGCACCAGCCCCGAGTCCTACAATGAGCAGTTCTTC CATSTSPESYNEQFF
TRBD2 20 TRBJ2-7 NA TRBV14 TGTGCCAGCAGCCAAAGACCCGAGGGACTAGCGGGAGGGGGATCCTACGAGCAGTACTTC CASSQRPEGLAGGGSYEQYF
NA 16 TRBJ1-3 NA TRBV4-1 TGCGCCAGCAGCCAAGAGAGGGGACAACAGGGTTACACCATATATTTT CASSQERGQQGYTIYF
TRBD1 16 TRBJ2-1 NA TRBV11-2 TGTGCCAGCAGCTTAGCCTTACAGGGGACCTCCAATGAGCAGTTCTTC CASSLALQGTSNEQFF
TRBD2 15 TRBJ2-5 NA TRBV7-9 TGTGCCAGCAGCTTGGATAGCGGGATTCGCGAGACCCAGTACTTC CASSLDSGIRETQYF
NA 12 TRBJ2-2 NA TRBV11-2 TGTGCCAGCACAGACGGGGGCGGGGAGCTGTTTTTT CASTDGGGELFF
NA 15 TRBJ1-1 NA TRBV12-5 TGTGCTAGTGCCCCGCCCCTTCAGGGGAACACTGAAGCTTTCTTT CASAPPLQGNTEAFF
NA 14 TRBJ2-3 NA TRBV2 TGTGCCAGCAGTAATCCACTAGACACAGATACGCAGTATTTT CASSNPLDTDTQYF
NA 16 TRBJ2-1 NA TRBV5-1 TGCGCCAGCAGGGACTTTTGGGGAGTAGGAGACAATGAGCAGTTCTTC CASRDFWGVGDNEQFF
NA 13 TRBJ2-2 NA TRBV9 TGTGCCAGCAGCGTACTCTCCCCTGGGGAGCTGTTTTTT CASSVLSPGELFF
NA 16 TRBJ2-6 NA TRBV28 TGTGCCAGCAGTTTAAGCGGAGCTTCTGGGGCCAACGTCCTGACTTTC CASSLSGASGANVLTF
NA 13 TRBJ1-2 NA TRBV27 TGTGCCAGCAGTCTGGACTCCAACTATGGCTACACCTTC CASSLDSNYGYTF
TRBD1 13 TRBJ2-5 NA TRBV11-2 TGTGCCAGCAGCTGGACAGGACAAGAGACCCAGTACTTC CASSWTGQETQYF
TRBD2 18 TRBJ2-1 NA TRBV5-1 TGCGCCAGCAGCTTAACAGGGGCCCGACTAGCGGACATCAATGAGCAGTTCTTC CASSLTGARLADINEQFF
NA 14 TRBJ2-3 NA TRBV7-6 TGTGCCAGCAGCTTAGTTGGGGCCACAGATACGCAGTATTTT CASSLVGATDTQYF